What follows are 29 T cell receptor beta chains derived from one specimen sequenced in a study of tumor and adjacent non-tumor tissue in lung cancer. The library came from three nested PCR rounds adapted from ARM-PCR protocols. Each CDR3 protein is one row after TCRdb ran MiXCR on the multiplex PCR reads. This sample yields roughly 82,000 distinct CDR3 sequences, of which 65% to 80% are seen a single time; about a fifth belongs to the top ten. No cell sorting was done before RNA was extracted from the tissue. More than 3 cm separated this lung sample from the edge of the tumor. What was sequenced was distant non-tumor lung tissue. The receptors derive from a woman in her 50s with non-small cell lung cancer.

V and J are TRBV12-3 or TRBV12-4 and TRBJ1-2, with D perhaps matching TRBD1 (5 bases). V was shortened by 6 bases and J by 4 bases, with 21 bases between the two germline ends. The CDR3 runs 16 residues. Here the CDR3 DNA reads TGTGCCAGCAGATCACGTCAGGGTATGCATACCTATGGCTACACCTTC. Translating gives CASRSRQGMHTYGYTF.

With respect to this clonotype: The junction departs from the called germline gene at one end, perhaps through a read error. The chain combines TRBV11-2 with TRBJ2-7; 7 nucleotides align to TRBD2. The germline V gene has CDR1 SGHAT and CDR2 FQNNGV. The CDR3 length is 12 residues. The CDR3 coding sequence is TGTCACAGCAGCTTAAGCAGCGGGGAGCACTACTTC. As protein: CHSSLSSGEHYF. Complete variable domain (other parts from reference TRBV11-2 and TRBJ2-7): EAGVAQSPRYKIIEKRQSVAFWCNPISGHATLYWYQQILGQGPKLLIQFQNNGVVDDSQLPKDRFSAERLKGVDSTLKIQPAKLEDSAVYLCHSSLSSGEHYFGPGTRLTVT.

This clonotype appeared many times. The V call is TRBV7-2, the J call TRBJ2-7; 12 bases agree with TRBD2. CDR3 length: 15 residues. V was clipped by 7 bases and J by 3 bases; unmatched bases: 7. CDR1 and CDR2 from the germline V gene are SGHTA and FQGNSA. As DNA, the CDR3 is TGTGCCAGCACCTCCGGACTAGCGGGGTACTACGAGCAGTACTTC. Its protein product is CASTSGLAGYYEQYF.

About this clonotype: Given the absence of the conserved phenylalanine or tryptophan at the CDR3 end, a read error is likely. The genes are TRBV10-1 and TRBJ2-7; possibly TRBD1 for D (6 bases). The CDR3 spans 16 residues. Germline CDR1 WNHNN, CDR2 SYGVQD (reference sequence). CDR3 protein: CTSSETRGGSAYEQYL. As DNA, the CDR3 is TGCACCAGCAGTGAGACCCGAGGGGGATCCGCCTACGAGCAGTACTTA.

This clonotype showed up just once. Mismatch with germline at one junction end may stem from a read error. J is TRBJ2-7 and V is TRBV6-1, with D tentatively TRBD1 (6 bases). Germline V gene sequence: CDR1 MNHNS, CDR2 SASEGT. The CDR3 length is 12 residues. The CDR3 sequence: CPSTGGYYEQCF. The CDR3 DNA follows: TGTCCCAGCACTGGGGGCTACTACGAGCAGTGCTTC.

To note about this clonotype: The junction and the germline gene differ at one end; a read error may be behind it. The CDR3 DNA reads TGCAGCGCTGAGTTAGGAACAGCACAAGAGGCCCAGTACTTC. Amino acid sequence: CSAELGTAQEAQYF. This rearrangement joins TRBV29-1 to TRBJ2-5, with D unclear. Germline CDR1 is SQVTM and CDR2 is ANQGSEA. The CDR3 is made up of 14 amino acids. The variable domain in full, with the rest retrieved from reference TRBV29-1 and TRBJ2-5, is SAVISQKPSRDICQRGTSLTIQCQVDSQVTMMFWYRQQPGQSLTLIATANQGSEATYESGFVIDKFPISRPNLTFSTLTVSNMSPEDSSIYLCSAELGTAQEAQYFGPGTRLLVL.

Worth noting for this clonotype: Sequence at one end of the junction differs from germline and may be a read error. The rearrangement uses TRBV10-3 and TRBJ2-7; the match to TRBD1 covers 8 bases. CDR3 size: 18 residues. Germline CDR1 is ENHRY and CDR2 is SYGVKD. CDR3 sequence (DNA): TGTGCCATTAGTGAGACTTTGGAGCCCGGACAGGGTCAATACGAGCAGTACTTC. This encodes CAISETLEPGQGQYEQYF.

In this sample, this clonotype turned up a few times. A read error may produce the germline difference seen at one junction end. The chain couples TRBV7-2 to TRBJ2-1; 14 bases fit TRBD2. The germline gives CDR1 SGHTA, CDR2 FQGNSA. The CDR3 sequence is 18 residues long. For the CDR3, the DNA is TGTGCCAGCAGCTTAGAAGGGACTAGCGGGAGATTTTACAATGAGCAGCTCTTC. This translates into CASSLEGTSGRFYNEQLF. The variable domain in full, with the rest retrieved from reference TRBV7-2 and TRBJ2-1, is GAGVSQSPSNKVTEKGKDVELRCDPISGHTALYWYRQSLGQGLEFLIYFQGNSAPDKSGLPSDRFSAERTGGSVSTLTIQRTQQEDSAVYLCASSLEGTSGRFYNEQLFGPGTRLTVL.

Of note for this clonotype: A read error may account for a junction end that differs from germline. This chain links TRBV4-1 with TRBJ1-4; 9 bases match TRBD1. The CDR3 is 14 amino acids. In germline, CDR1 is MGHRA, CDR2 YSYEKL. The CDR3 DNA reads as TGCGCCAGGAGCCATGGACAGGGGAATGAAAAACTGTTGTTT. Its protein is CARSHGQGNEKLLF.

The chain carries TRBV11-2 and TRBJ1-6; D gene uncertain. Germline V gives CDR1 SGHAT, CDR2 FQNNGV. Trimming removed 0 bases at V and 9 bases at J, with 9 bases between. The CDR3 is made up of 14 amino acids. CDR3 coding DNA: TGTGCCAGCAGCTTAGATCCGTTCCCTTCACCCCTCCACTTT. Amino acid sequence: CASSLDPFPSPLHF.

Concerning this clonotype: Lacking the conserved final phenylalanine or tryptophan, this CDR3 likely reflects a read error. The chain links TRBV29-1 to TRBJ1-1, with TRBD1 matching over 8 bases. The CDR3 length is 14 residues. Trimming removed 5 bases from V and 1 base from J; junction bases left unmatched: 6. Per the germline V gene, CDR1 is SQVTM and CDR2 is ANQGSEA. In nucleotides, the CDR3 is TGCAGCGTTAGGGGGGGACAGGAGAACACTGAAGCTTTCCTT. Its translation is CSVRGGQENTEAFL.

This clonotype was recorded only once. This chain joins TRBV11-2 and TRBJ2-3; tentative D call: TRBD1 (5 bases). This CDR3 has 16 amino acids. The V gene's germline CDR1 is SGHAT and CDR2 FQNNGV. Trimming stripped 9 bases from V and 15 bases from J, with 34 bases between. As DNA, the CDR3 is TGTGCCAGTAGTTTCCCCCCTCTAGGTTTGACAGATATGCAATATTTT. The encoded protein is CASSFPPLGLTDMQYF.

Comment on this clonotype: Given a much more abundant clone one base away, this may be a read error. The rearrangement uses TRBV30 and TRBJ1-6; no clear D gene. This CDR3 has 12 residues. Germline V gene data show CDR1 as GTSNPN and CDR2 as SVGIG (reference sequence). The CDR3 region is CPGGNGNSLLHF. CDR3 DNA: TGTCCGGGAGGGAACGGTAATTCACTCCTCCACTTT.

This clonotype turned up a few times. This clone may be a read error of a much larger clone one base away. The CDR3 loop is CASNGGLGTEALF. CDR3 DNA sequence: TGTGCCAGCAATGGGGGGCTAGGAACTGAAGCTCTCTTT. The V and J genes are TRBV6-6 and TRBJ1-1; possibly TRBD1 for D (6 bases). Germline-derived CDR1 and CDR2 are MNHNY and SVGAGI (reference sequence). This CDR3 has 13 residues.

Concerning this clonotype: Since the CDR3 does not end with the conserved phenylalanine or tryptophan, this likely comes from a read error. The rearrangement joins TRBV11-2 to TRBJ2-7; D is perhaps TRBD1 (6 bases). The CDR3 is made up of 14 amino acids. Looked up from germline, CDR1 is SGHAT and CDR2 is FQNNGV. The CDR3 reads CVSSLVRDNYEQYY. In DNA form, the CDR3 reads TGTGTCAGCAGCTTAGTTAGGGACAACTACGAGCAGTACTAC.

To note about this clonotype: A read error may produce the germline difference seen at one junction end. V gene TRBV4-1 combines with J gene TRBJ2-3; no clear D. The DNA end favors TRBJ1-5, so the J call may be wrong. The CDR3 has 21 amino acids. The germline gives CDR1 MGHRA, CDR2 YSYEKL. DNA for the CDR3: TGTGCCAGCAGCCAAGGCTACCTAGCGGGAGGGCCCACCGTACCGCCAGATACGCAGCATTTT. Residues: CASSQGYLAGGPTVPPDTQHF.

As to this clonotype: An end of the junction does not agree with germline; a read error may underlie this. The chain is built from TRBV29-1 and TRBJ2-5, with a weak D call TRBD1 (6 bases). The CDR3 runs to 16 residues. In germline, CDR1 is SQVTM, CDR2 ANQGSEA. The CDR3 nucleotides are TGCTTCGTTGAAGATCCGAGACAGGCGCCACTAGAGACCCAATACTTC. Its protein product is CFVEDPRQAPLETQYF.

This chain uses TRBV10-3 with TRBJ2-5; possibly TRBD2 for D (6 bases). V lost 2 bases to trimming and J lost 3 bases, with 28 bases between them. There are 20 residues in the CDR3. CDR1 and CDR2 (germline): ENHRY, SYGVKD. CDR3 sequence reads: CAISEPVGDWRETTEETQYF. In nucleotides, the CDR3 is TGTGCCATCAGTGAGCCAGTGGGGGACTGGCGGGAAACTACCGAAGAGACCCAGTACTTC.

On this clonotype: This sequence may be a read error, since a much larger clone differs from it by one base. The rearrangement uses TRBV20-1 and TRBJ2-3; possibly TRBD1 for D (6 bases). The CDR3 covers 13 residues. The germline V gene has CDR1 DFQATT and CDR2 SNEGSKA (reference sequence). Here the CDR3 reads CSALDRSTDRQYF. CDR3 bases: TGCAGTGCCCTCGACAGGAGCACAGATAGGCAGTATTTT.

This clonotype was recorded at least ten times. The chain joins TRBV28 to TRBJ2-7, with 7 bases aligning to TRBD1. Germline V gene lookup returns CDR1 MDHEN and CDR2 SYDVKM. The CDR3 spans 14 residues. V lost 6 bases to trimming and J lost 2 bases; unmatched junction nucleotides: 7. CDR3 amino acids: CASRSTGMPYEQYF. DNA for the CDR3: TGTGCCAGCAGGTCGACAGGGATGCCCTACGAGCAGTACTTC.

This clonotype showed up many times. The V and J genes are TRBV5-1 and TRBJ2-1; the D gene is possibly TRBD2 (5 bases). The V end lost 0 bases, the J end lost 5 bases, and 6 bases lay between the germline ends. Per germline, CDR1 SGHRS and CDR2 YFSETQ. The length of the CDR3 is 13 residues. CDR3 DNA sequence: TGCGCCAGCAGCTTGGACGGGAACAATGAGCAGTTCTTC. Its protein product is CASSLDGNNEQFF.

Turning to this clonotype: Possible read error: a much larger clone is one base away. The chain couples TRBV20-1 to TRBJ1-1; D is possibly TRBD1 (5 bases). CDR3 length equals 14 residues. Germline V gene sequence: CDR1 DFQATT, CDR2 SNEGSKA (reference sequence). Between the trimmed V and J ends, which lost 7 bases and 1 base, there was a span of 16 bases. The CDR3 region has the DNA TGCAGTGGCCCGGGACGGGGGTCGAACACTGAAGCTTTCTTT. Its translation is CSGPGRGSNTEAFF.

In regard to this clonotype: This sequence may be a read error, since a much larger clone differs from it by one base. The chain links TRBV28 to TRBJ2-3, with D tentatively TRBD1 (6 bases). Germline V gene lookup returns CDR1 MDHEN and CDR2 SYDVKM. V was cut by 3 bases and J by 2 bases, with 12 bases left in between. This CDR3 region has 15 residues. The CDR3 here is CASSLVQGITDTQYF. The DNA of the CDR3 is TGTGCCAGCAGTTTGGTACAGGGTATCACAGATACGCAGTATTTT.

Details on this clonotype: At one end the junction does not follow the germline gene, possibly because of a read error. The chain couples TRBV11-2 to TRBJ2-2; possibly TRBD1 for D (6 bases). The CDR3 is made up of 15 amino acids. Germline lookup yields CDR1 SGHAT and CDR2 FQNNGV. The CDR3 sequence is CPSSLERGDTGELFF. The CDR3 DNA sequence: TGTCCCAGCAGCTTAGAGCGAGGGGACACCGGGGAGCTGTTTTTC.

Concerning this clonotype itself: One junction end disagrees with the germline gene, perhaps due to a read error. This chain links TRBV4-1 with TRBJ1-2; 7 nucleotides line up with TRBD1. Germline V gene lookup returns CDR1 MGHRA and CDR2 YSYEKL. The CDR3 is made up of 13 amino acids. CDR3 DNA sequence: TGCGCCAGCAGCCATGAGGAGGGGGCTGGCTACATCTTC. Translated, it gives CASSHEEGAGYIF.

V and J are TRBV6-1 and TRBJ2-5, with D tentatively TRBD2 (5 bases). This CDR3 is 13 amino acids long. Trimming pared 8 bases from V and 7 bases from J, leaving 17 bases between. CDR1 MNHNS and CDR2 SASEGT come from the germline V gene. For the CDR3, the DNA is TGTGCCAGCCGCGAAGCGTTCAGCGGGACCCAGTACTTC. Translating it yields CASREAFSGTQYF.

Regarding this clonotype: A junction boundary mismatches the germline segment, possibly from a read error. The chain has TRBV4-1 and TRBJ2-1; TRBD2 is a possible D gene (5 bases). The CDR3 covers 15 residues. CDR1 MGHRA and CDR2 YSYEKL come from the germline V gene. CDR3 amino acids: CASSQGLVGVNEQFF. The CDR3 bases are TGCGCCAGTAGCCAAGGCCTAGTGGGAGTAAATGAGCAGTTCTTC.

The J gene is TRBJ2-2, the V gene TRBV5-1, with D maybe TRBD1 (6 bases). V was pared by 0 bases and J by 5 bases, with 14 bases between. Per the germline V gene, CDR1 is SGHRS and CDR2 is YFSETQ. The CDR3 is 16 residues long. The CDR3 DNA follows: TGCGCCAGCAGCTTGGTGAGTCTAGGGGGTACCGGGGAGCTGTTTTTT. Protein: CASSLVSLGGTGELFF.

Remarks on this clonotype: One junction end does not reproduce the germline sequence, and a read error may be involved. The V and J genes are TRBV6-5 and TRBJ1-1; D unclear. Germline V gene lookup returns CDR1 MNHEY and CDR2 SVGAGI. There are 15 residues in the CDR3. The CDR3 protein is CASCYLSGSNTEAFF. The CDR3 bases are TGTGCCAGCTGTTACCTCTCTGGGTCAAACACTGAGGCTTTCTTT.